This T cell receptor beta chain stems from a study of cytomegalovirus exposure and HLA in healthy donors. The PCR contained 60 Vbeta and 13 Jbeta primers. Per the authors' pipeline: An analysis that came later counted roughly 80 million unique TCR beta chains, about 10 million shared. Assay: immunoSEQ multiplex PCR; the TCRdb copy retains only in-frame clones and omits some. V, J and clone size derive from that table, while D and trimming were established from the DNA sequence. In the table there are about 150,000 clones, roughly a tenth of which are singletons. This clone was observed a few times. Its antigen is not identified. General observations from the study: When analyzed later, the rates of TCR association showed variation by HLA locus, with DRB1 the most and HLA-C the fewest. What was likely a sequencing artifact was a cluster of highly shared sequence variants. Most of the TCR beta V segments (in an earlier analysis) were productive either about 87% or about 30% of the time.

From germline, CDR1 is SGHNT and CDR2 YYREEE (reference sequence). J gave up 6 bases and V 3 bases, and 7 bases lay outside the gene matches. This CDR3 comprises 14 residues. V and J are TRBV5-4 and TRBJ1-1; 8 bases match TRBD1. The receptor was derived from a male donor in good health and CMV-seronegative. The sequenced sample consisted of PBMCs. DNA of the CDR3: TGTGCCAGCAGCTGGGGGACAGGTAGGGCTGAAGCTTTCTTT. Its protein product is CASSWGTGRAEAFF.